These 26 T cell receptor beta chains came from one sample sequenced in a study of T cell repertoires in ileal Crohn's disease. Only in-frame clones appear in the TCRdb table, and some are missing; sequencing was by immunoSEQ multiplex PCR. Of 15,000 to 20,000 clones listed, 88% were seen once; the top ten hold 4.5% to 7%. The sample was ileal tissue. All receptors derive from an adult with Crohn's disease.

The chain has TRBV30 and TRBJ1-1; D gene uncertain. Germline V gene sequence: CDR1 GTSNPN, CDR2 SVGIG (reference sequence). The CDR3 extends over 13 amino acids. Between the trimmed V and J ends, which lost 3 bases and 11 bases, there was a span of 19 bases. The CDR3 nucleotides read TGTGCCTGGAGCCTAGAGCGGGCATTGCACGCTTTCTTT. Amino acid sequence: CAWSLERALHAFF.

This clone was seen a handful of times. This rearrangement joins TRBV30 to TRBJ1-4; no firm D call. Germline values: CDR1 GTSNPN, CDR2 SVGIG (reference sequence). Trimming cost V 3 bases and J 12 bases, with 11 bases left between them. This CDR3 is 11 amino acids long. As DNA, the CDR3 is TGTGCCTGGAGGCTGTTGGGAGAACTGTTTTTT. This encodes CAWRLLGELFF.

The rearrangement links TRBV7-9 to TRBJ2-7; 8 bases are a match to TRBD1. Germline CDR1 and CDR2: SEHNR and FQNEAQ (reference sequence). V lost 1 base to trimming and J lost 2 bases; unmatched junction nucleotides: 7. The length of the CDR3 is 16 residues. In nucleotides, the CDR3 is TGTGCCAGCAGCTTAGAATCGGACAGGGCGGCCTACGAGCAGTACTTC. It encodes CASSLESDRAAYEQYF. The variable domain in full, with the rest retrieved from reference TRBV7-9 and TRBJ2-7, is DTGVSQNPRHKITKRGQNVTFRCDPISEHNRLYWYRQTLGQGPEFLTYFQNEAQLEKSRLLSDRFSAERPKGSFSTLEIQRTEQGDSAMYLCASSLESDRAAYEQYFGPGTRLTVT.

The V call is TRBV29-1, the J call TRBJ2-4; 7 bases map to TRBD2. The CDR3 runs 14 residues. With 8 bases clipped from V and 2 bases from J, the junction kept 9 bases outside the gene matches. Per germline, CDR1 SQVTM and CDR2 ANQGSEA. The CDR3 here is CSYSGFLTKNIQYF. The CDR3 nucleotides are TGCAGCTATAGCGGGTTCCTAACCAAAAACATTCAGTACTTC.

V gene TRBV15 combines with J gene TRBJ2-3; maybe TRBD2 (5 bases). The germline V gene encodes CDR1 LNHNV and CDR2 YYDKDF (reference sequence). This CDR3 spans 15 amino acids. V lost 1 base to trimming and J lost 3 bases, with 11 bases between them. The CDR3, as DNA: TGTGCCACCAGCAGAGGGGTTAGCGTGACAGATACGCAGTATTTT. It translates to CATSRGVSVTDTQYF.

Here the CDR3 reads CASSRQGWDTEAFF. The DNA of the CDR3 is TGTGCCAGCTCGAGACAGGGGTGGGACACTGAAGCTTTCTTT. V gene TRBV2 combines with J gene TRBJ1-1; 8 nucleotides match TRBD1. The CDR3 runs to 14 residues. V dropped 8 bases and J dropped 3; count of bases not matched to a gene: 8. CDR1 and CDR2 from the germline V gene are SNHLY and FYNNEI.

Regarding this clone: Other DNA variants within this sample encode the same CDR3. V and J are TRBV27 and TRBJ1-2, with TRBD1 identical over 10 bases. This CDR3 comprises 14 residues. Unmatched junction bases numbered 2, after V lost 3 bases and J lost 4 bases. CDR1 and CDR2 (germline): MNHEY, SMNVEV (reference sequence). In DNA form, the CDR3 reads TGTGCCAGCAGTTTCGGACAGGGGGTCTATGGCTACACCTTC. Amino acids: CASSFGQGVYGYTF.

The rearrangement links TRBV18 to TRBJ2-2; possibly TRBD1 for D (6 bases). The V and J ends lost 0 bases and 6 bases respectively, with 17 bases between them. Germline CDR1 and CDR2: KGHSH and LQKENI. This CDR3 spans 17 amino acids. The CDR3 DNA reads as TGTGCCAGCTCACCACCCAACACAGGGATGGTCCCCGGGGAGCTGTTTTTT. Its protein product is CASSPPNTGMVPGELFF.

This chain uses TRBV2 with TRBJ2-2; 7 bases map to TRBD1. The J segment lost 5 bases and the V segment lost 7 bases, leaving 7 bases of the junction unmatched. The CDR3 has 14 amino acids. Germline CDR1 SNHLY, CDR2 FYNNEI. CDR3 bases: TGTGCCAGCACGCCGGGACAGCTAACCGGGGAGCTGTTTTTT. Encoded protein: CASTPGQLTGELFF.

The chain carries TRBV5-1 and TRBJ2-1, with 9 bases matching TRBD1. The V and J ends lost 3 bases and 4 bases, in that order; junction bases with no gene match: 8. This CDR3 comprises 16 residues. The germline CDR1 and CDR2 sequences are SGHRS and YFSETQ. The DNA for the CDR3 is TGCGCCAGCAGCTCGGGACAGGGAGTTTCATACAATGAGCAGTTCTTC. Translation gives CASSSGQGVSYNEQFF.

This sequence joins TRBV18 and TRBJ2-7; D call uncertain. Germline loops: CDR1 KGHSH, CDR2 LQKENI. This CDR3 is built from 12 residues. V was trimmed by 3 bases and J by 6 bases, leaving 9 bases between them. CDR3 loop: CASSPTPGEQYF. The CDR3 DNA is TGTGCCAGCTCACCGACACCCGGCGAGCAGTACTTC.

Only one count was recorded for this clone. The J gene is TRBJ2-5, the V gene TRBV7-2; D may be TRBD1 (6 bases). The V and J ends lost 4 bases and 6 bases respectively, with 12 bases between them. The germline V gene has CDR1 SGHTA and CDR2 FQGNSA. This CDR3 spans 13 amino acids. The DNA of the CDR3 is TGTGCCAGCAGCTCCTCAGGGGCCCAGACCCAGTACTTC. It is translated as CASSSSGAQTQYF.

The genes are TRBV4-1 and TRBJ2-5; 8 nucleotides line up with TRBD2. Germline trimming cut 0 bases from V and 5 bases from J; bases unmatched to any gene: 8. CDR1 is MGHRA, CDR2 YSYEKL, per germline. The CDR3 spans 16 residues. The DNA for the CDR3 is TGCGCCAGCAGCCAAGATCCGACGGGAGGGCTCGAGACCCAGTACTTC. Amino acids: CASSQDPTGGLETQYF.

The chain couples TRBV30 to TRBJ1-4; no clear D. The V gene's germline CDR1 is GTSNPN and CDR2 SVGIG (reference sequence). The ends were cut back, 7 bases at V and 7 bases at J, with 7 bases in the middle. The CDR3 is 10 amino acids. In DNA, the CDR3 is TGTGCCTACGGGATTGAAAAACTGTTTTTT. Translated: CAYGIEKLFF.

About this clone: One end of the junction is discordant with germline, which a read error may explain. The chain combines TRBV7-7 with TRBJ2-1, with TRBD2 identical over 11 bases. This CDR3 region has 18 residues. Germline loops: CDR1 SSHAT, CDR2 FNYEAQ (reference sequence). CDR3 sequence (DNA): TGTGCTAGCAGCTTAGCGCAGGCTAGCGGGAGGAGCTACAATGAGCAGTTCTTC. Translation: CASSLAQASGRSYNEQFF.

J is TRBJ2-1 and V is TRBV2; 13 positions match TRBD2. Germline values: CDR1 SNHLY, CDR2 FYNNEI. J gave up 0 bases and V 6 bases, and 2 bases lay outside the gene matches. The CDR3 length is 16 residues. CDR3 region: CASRRTSGSSYNEQFF. The CDR3 DNA follows: TGTGCCAGCAGGAGGACTAGCGGGAGCTCCTACAATGAGCAGTTCTTC.

The chain combines TRBV5-6 with TRBJ2-1; D is uncertain. Between the trimmed V and J ends, which lost 0 bases and 8 bases, there was a span of 12 bases. The CDR3 runs 14 residues. Germline CDR1 and CDR2: SGHDT and YYEEEE. CDR3 sequence: CASSLVSGSHEQFF. The CDR3, as DNA: TGTGCCAGCAGCTTGGTGTCTGGTAGCCATGAGCAGTTCTTC.

This clone was counted a single time. The rearrangement links TRBV7-2 to TRBJ1-5; 8 bases align to TRBD1. Germline V gene lookup returns CDR1 SGHTA and CDR2 FQGNSA. This CDR3 spans 14 amino acids. V was pared by 1 base and J by 4 bases, with 0 bases of the junction left unmatched. The CDR3 nucleotides read TGTGCCAGCAGCTTAGACAGGGGGAATCAGCCCCAGCATTTT. Protein product: CASSLDRGNQPQHF.

The chain is built from TRBV28 and TRBJ2-7, with 10 nucleotides matching TRBD2. Looked up from germline, CDR1 is MDHEN and CDR2 is SYDVKM. The CDR3 is 15 amino acids. Trimming cost V 1 base and J 6 bases; bases outside gene matches: 6. This chain's CDR3 is CASSLSLAGVREQYF. CDR3 nucleotides: TGTGCCAGCAGTTTATCCCTAGCGGGAGTTCGCGAGCAGTACTTC.

The chain is built from TRBV27 and TRBJ2-7; 7 bases are a match to TRBD2. V lost 6 bases, J lost 4 bases, and 9 bases stayed unmatched. The CDR3 runs 14 residues. Germline CDR1 reads MNHEY; CDR2 reads SMNVEV (reference sequence). CDR3 protein: CASSGAGRKYEQYF. In nucleotides, the CDR3 is TGTGCCAGCAGCGGAGCGGGACGCAAGTACGAGCAGTACTTC.

The chain joins TRBV19 to TRBJ1-2; 9 nucleotides align to TRBD1. Germline V lookup: CDR1 LNHDA, CDR2 SQIVND (reference sequence). The V gene end was trimmed by 5 bases and the J gene end by 2 bases; junction bases not matched to a gene: 9. The CDR3 consists of 16 residues. CDR3 sequence: CASSSGQGTLNYGYTF. CDR3 in DNA: TGTGCCAGTAGTTCAGGACAGGGGACACTAAACTATGGCTACACCTTC.

The V call is TRBV13, the J call TRBJ2-6; 7 nucleotides align to TRBD1. V dropped 5 bases and J dropped 0; count of bases not matched to a gene: 16. Per germline, CDR1 PRHDT and CDR2 FYEKMQ (reference sequence). The CDR3 spans 20 residues. CDR3 region: CASSAYGWTGRASGANVLTF. CDR3 DNA sequence: TGTGCCAGCAGCGCTTACGGGTGGACAGGACGGGCCTCTGGGGCCAACGTCCTGACTTTC. The whole variable domain, remainder taken from reference TRBV13 and TRBJ2-6, is AAGVIQSPRHLIKEKRETATLKCYPIPRHDTVYWYQQGPGQDPQFLISFYEKMQSDKGSIPDRFSAQQFSDYHSELNMSSLELGDSALYFCASSAYGWTGRASGANVLTFGAGSRLTVL.

This clone was recorded only once. The gene calls are TRBV11-2 and TRBJ2-3; 7 bases are shared with TRBD2. This CDR3 has 13 amino acids. J lost 6 bases, V lost 1 base, and 1 base had no gene match. CDR1 and CDR2 from the germline V gene are SGHAT and FQNNGV. CDR3 DNA: TGTGCCAGCAGCTTAGGGCGGGGGGATACGCAGTATTTT. This sequence encodes CASSLGRGDTQYF.

V gene TRBV5-5 combines with J gene TRBJ2-2; 11 nucleotides match TRBD1. CDR3 length: 16 residues. The germline gives CDR1 SGHKS, CDR2 YYEKEE (reference sequence). The V gene end was trimmed by 4 bases and the J gene end by 6 bases; junction bases not matched to a gene: 8. CDR3 amino acids: CASSARTGGAAGELFF. The CDR3 DNA reads TGTGCCAGCAGCGCCAGGACAGGGGGCGCAGCCGGGGAGCTGTTTTTT.

The V gene is TRBV6-5, the J gene TRBJ1-6, with a possible D match to TRBD1 (6 bases). The CDR3 spans 15 residues. V was shortened by 7 bases and J by 3 bases, with 13 bases between the two germline ends. From germline, CDR1 is MNHEY and CDR2 SVGAGI. The CDR3 reads CASKGQWLYNSPLHF. The DNA for the CDR3 is TGTGCCAGCAAAGGACAGTGGCTCTATAATTCACCCCTCCACTTT.

The chain combines TRBV29-1 with TRBJ2-5; D not resolved. Germline V gene lookup returns CDR1 SQVTM and CDR2 ANQGSEA. V shed 4 bases and J shed 5 bases, with 11 bases lying between them. This CDR3 contains 12 residues. CDR3 amino acids: CSVARVEETQYF. CDR3 DNA: TGCAGCGTTGCCCGGGTCGAGGAGACCCAGTACTTC.